This T cell receptor (beta chain) emerged from a study of cytomegalovirus exposure and HLA in healthy donors. General study points: Among the CMV-associated chains, three were confirmed in vitro as specific for CMV antigens.

A remark on this clone: Its specificity is not known.

The PCR employed 60 Vbeta primers together with 13 Jbeta primers. Sequencing used immunoSEQ multiplex PCR; TCRdb keeps in-frame clones, though not all of them. This table holds approximately 140,000 clones, approximately 70% found once. CDR1 and CDR2 (germline): MNHNY, SVGAGI (reference sequence). V was cut by 6 bases and J by 4 bases, with 13 bases left in between. This CDR3 spans 13 amino acids. The donors gave bone marrow, and they were healthy. The TCR sequence derives from a woman aged 55-75 years in good health and CMV-seronegative. The sequencing input was PBMCs. This chain links TRBV6-6 with TRBJ2-7; D is perhaps TRBD1 (7 bases). CDR3 DNA sequence: TGTGCCAGCAGCCCCCCAGGGGGGTACGAGCAGTACTTC. Translated: CASSPPGGYEQYF.